One sample yielded the 2 T cell receptor beta chains listed below, sequenced in a study of blood T cell repertoires in COVID-19. Method: immunoSEQ multiplex PCR; TCRdb's copy keeps in-frame clones and lacks some. Of 300,000 or so clones listed, roughly 86% are singletons. The sequenced material came from peripheral blood. The receptors were gathered from a man between 65 and 85 years old with acute or convalescent COVID-19.

This clone appeared a single time. The gene calls are TRBV7-2 and TRBJ1-1, with TRBD1 identical over 8 bases. CDR3 length: 15 amino acids. CDR1 is SGHTA, CDR2 FQGNSA, per germline. V lost 1 base and J lost 5; bases outside the gene matches: 6. This chain's CDR3 is CASSLGDRLKTEAFF. The CDR3 DNA reads TGTGCCAGCAGCTTAGGGGACAGGTTAAAAACTGAAGCTTTCTTT.

The chain employs TRBV3-1 (or the pseudogene TRBV3-2) and TRBJ2-5, with TRBD1 identical over 8 bases. The CDR3 spans 16 residues. CDR1 is LGHDT, CDR2 YNNKEL, per germline (reference sequence). V gave up 1 base and J gave up 4 bases; unmatched junction bases: 8. This CDR3 is CASSQGTGWGGETQYF. Here the CDR3 DNA reads TGTGCCAGCAGCCAAGGGACAGGGTGGGGCGGAGAGACCCAGTACTTC.